This T cell receptor beta chain was obtained from a study of identical twins. Findings of the study overall: Weaker excess twin sharing was seen among beta out-of-frame sequences.

TCRdb ran MiXCR on the 5' RACE reads and lists one entry per CDR3 protein. The repertoire includes about 810,000 distinct CDR3 sequences, approximately 13% of them detected once, and around 1.5% sits in the top ten. Turning to this clonotype: Antigen: not known.

Germline lookup yields CDR1 LGHDT and CDR2 YNNKEL (reference sequence). V was pared by 0 bases and J by 8 bases, with 11 bases between. The CDR3 runs 14 residues. These same records also appear under a second study, on yellow fever vaccine responses in identical twins.

The chain combines TRBV3-1 with TRBJ2-1; the D gene is possibly TRBD2 (5 bases). The sequenced material came from PBMCs. The sequence was collected from a woman between 18 and 29 years old in good health. As DNA, the CDR3 is TGTGCCAGCAGCCAAGAGGTGGAGGACGATGAGCAGTTCTTC. This translates into CASSQEVEDDEQFF.